The 9 T cell receptor beta chains reported below all come from one sample, sequenced in a study of blood T cell repertoires in COVID-19. Generated by immunoSEQ multiplex PCR, the TCRdb table keeps only in-frame clones and is missing some. Here the sample spans about 200,000 clones, 85% being singletons. The sequenced sample was peripheral blood. The receptors shown here come from a person between 65 and 80 years old with COVID-19, enrolled during active disease.

CDR3 in amino acids: CASSKALTAYEQYF. The CDR3 bases are TGTGCCAGCAGCAAGGCCCTGACAGCCTACGAGCAGTACTTC. The chain employs TRBV3-1 (or the pseudogene TRBV3-2) and TRBJ2-7, with a tentative D call TRBD1 (5 bases). With 5 bases removed from V and 2 bases from J, the gap between germline ends came to 13 bases. The CDR3 sequence is 14 residues long. Germline assignment: CDR1 LGHDT and CDR2 YNNKEL (reference sequence).

This clone appeared a single time. The gene calls are TRBV5-1 and TRBJ2-3; D is ambiguous. The ends were cut back, 0 bases at V and 6 bases at J, with 17 bases in the middle. The CDR3 covers 16 residues. Germline V gives CDR1 SGHRS, CDR2 YFSETQ. CDR3 protein: CASSLEASPSRDTQYF. Written as DNA, the CDR3 is TGCGCCAGCAGCTTGGAGGCGAGCCCATCGCGGGATACGCAGTATTTT.

The V gene is TRBV7-2, the J gene TRBJ2-1; 15 bases are shared with TRBD2. The germline V gene encodes CDR1 SGHTA and CDR2 FQGNSA. The CDR3 consists of 17 residues. The junction had 9 bases not matched to a gene; V was cut back by 5 bases and J by 7 bases. CDR3 bases: TGTGCCAGCAGCCCTGGACTAGCGGGGGGGCTGAGAAATGAGCAGTTCTTC. As protein: CASSPGLAGGLRNEQFF.

V and J are TRBV5-1 and TRBJ2-7; 9 bases are a match to TRBD1. Germline V gene sequence: CDR1 SGHRS, CDR2 YFSETQ. V was pared by 3 bases and J by 0 bases, with 7 bases of the junction left unmatched. This CDR3 is built from 16 residues. The CDR3, as DNA: TGCGCCAGCAGCTCTGGGACAGGGTACAGCTCCTACGAGCAGTACTTC. Protein sequence: CASSSGTGYSSYEQYF.

This chain links TRBV5-1 with TRBJ1-6; TRBD1 matches 8 bases. With V trimmed by 0 bases and J by 15 bases, 8 bases remained unmatched. CDR3 length: 14 amino acids. Germline V CDR1 and CDR2: SGHRS, YFSETQ. CDR3 in amino acids: CASSLGQGAVGLHF. The CDR3, as DNA: TGCGCCAGCAGCTTGGGGCAGGGGGCTGTAGGCCTCCACTTT.

V and J are TRBV6-5 and TRBJ1-1; 11 bases are a match to TRBD1. The CDR3 extends over 13 amino acids. Trimming took 8 bases from V and 10 from J; bases not matched to a gene: 9. Per the germline V gene, CDR1 is MNHEY and CDR2 is SVGAGI. The CDR3 DNA sequence: TGTGCCAGCCAGGACCGGGACAGGGGGTCAGCTTTCTTT. Its translation: CASQDRDRGSAFF.

V and J are TRBV7-2 and TRBJ2-7; the D gene is possibly TRBD1 (6 bases). Looked up from germline, CDR1 is SGHTA and CDR2 is FQGNSA. The CDR3 sequence is 13 residues long. V lost 7 bases and J lost 4, with 14 bases in between. The CDR3 region has the DNA TGTGCCAGCACCCCACGAGGGGGTTACGAGCAGTACTTC. Amino acid sequence: CASTPRGGYEQYF.

The chain couples TRBV5-6 to TRBJ1-2, with no clear D. This CDR3 has 12 amino acids. Per germline, CDR1 SGHDT and CDR2 YYEEEE. V lost 7 bases, J lost 8 bases, and 15 bases lay in between. In DNA, the CDR3 is TGTGCCAGCGGCCTCGAGGGATGGGGCTACACCTTC. It codes for CASGLEGWGYTF.

The chain links TRBV19 to TRBJ1-1; TRBD1 aligns across 11 bases. Germline CDR1 LNHDA, CDR2 SQIVND (reference sequence). CDR3 length: 17 amino acids. V shed 7 bases and J 4 bases; nucleotides not matched to a gene: 14. CDR3 sequence: CASTLPGQGGYSTEAFF. In DNA, the CDR3 is TGTGCCAGTACCCTCCCGGGACAGGGGGGCTATAGCACTGAAGCTTTCTTT.